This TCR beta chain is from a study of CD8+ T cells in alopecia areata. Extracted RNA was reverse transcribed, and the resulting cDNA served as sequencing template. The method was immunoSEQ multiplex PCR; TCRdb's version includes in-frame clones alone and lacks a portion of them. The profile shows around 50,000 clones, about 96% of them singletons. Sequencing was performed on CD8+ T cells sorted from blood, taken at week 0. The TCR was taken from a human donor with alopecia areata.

DNA for the CDR3: TGCAGCGCTGCCCTAGCGGGGGGCTTGCAGTATTTT. Its protein is CSAALAGGLQYF. The chain recombines TRBV29-1 with TRBJ2-3, with TRBD2 identical over 11 bases. This CDR3 is 12 amino acids long. Germline V gene lookup returns CDR1 SQVTM and CDR2 ANQGSEA. The V gene end was trimmed by 7 bases and the J gene end by 11 bases; junction bases not matched to a gene: 8.